The source of this TCR beta chain is a study of T cell responses to AZD1222 COVID-19 vaccine. The study's findings and limits: Regions 160-218 and 743-854 dominated among vaccine-associated CD4 TCRs spanning spike. When two AZD1222 doses had been given, Spike-specific TCR breadth and depth rose. The number of AZD1222 recipients seropositive at baseline was only five or six.

Trimming took off 1 base at V and 1 base at J, with 10 bases between the two ends. The CDR3 has 15 amino acids. In germline, CDR1 is SGHDT, CDR2 YYEEEE. Profiling relied on immunoSEQ multiplex PCR, and the TCRdb table lists in-frame clones only, not all of them. The sample shows some 170,000 clones, roughly 89% of them seen only once. Points on this clone: Its antigen is not identified.

This receptor was obtained from an adult in good health. The sample here was peripheral blood, taken on day 0 of AZD1222 vaccination. The chain employs TRBV5-6 and TRBJ2-3; D gene ambiguous. The CDR3 spells CASSLSQVGTDTQYF. The CDR3 DNA is TGTGCCAGCAGCTTGTCCCAGGTCGGCACAGATACGCAGTATTTT.